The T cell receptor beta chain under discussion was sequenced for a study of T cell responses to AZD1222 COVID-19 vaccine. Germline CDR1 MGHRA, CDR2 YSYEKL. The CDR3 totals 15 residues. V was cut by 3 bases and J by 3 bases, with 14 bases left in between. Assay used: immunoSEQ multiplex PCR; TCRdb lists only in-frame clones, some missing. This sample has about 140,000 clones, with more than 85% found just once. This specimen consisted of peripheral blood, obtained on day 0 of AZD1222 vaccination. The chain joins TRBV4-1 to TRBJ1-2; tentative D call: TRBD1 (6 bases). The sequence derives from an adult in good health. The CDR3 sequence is CASSHPARGDYGYTF. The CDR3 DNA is TGCGCCAGCAGCCACCCAGCCAGGGGCGACTATGGCTACACCTTC.